These T cell receptor beta chains were read from a single sample in a study of blood T cell repertoires in COVID-19. Generated by immunoSEQ multiplex PCR, the TCRdb table keeps only in-frame clones and is missing some. The sample includes 240,000 or so clones, around 84% seen only once; the top ten take approximately 3.5%. Source material: peripheral blood. Receptors originate from a young woman with acute or convalescent COVID-19. The CDR3 runs from the conserved cysteine through the conserved F or W. Each record gives: D gene, clone size, J gene, V gene, CDR3 DNA, CDR3 protein. A D gene is named only where the DNA matches it firmly. Expanded clones get a size class; other rows say once, few or many, or leave the size out.

>TRBD2|NA|TRBJ2-7|TRBV15
TGTGCCACCAGGCCCGGGACTAGCGGGATTGAAGAGCAGTACTTC
CATRPGTSGIEEQYF
>TRBD2|once|TRBJ2-1|TRBV19
TGTGCCAGTAGTATAACGCCGGCTAGCGGGAGCTATGAGCAGTTCTTC
CASSITPASGSYEQFF
>NA|once|TRBJ1-4|TRBV27
TGTGCCAGCAGGAGGTCTCGGGGGGCCCAAGGAAAACTGTTTTTT
CASRRSRGAQGKLFF
>TRBD1|NA|TRBJ1-2|TRBV18
TGTGCCAGCTCTGGACAGGGGAGAGACTATGGCTACACCTTC
CASSGQGRDYGYTF
>NA|once|TRBJ2-7|TRBV28
TGTGCCAGCAGTTTAGGTGCGGGCTACGAGCAGTACTTC
CASSLGAGYEQYF
>TRBD1|once|TRBJ2-3|TRBV6-5
TGTGCCAGCAGTTACGGGGGAAGGGGGCCAGATACGCAGTATTTT
CASSYGGRGPDTQYF
>NA|NA|TRBJ2-3|TRBV6-2/TRBV6-3
TGTGCCAGCAGTTACTCCGGGGGCTGGGACAGCCCTTGGGATACGCAGTATTTT
CASSYSGGWDSPWDTQYF
>NA|NA|TRBJ1-5|TRBV7-2
TGTGCCAGCAGCTCGAGGGGGAATCAGCCCCAGCATTTT
CASSSRGNQPQHF
>NA|NA|TRBJ2-3|TRBV7-8
TGTGCCAGCAGCCCACACGCAGATACGCAGTATTTT
CASSPHADTQYF
>NA|NA|TRBJ1-1|TRBV7-9
TGTGCCAGCGGAACAAACAGGGCCGCGAACACTGAAGCTTTCTTT
CASGTNRAANTEAFF
>NA|NA|TRBJ1-3|TRBV9
TGTGCCAGCAGCGCTGACAGCTCTGGAAACACCATATATTTT
CASSADSSGNTIYF
>NA|few|TRBJ1-3|TRBV6-5
TGTGCCAGCAGTTACTCTTTCGGGTCTGGAAACACCATATATTTT
CASSYSFGSGNTIYF
>NA|once|TRBJ1-3|TRBV5-5
TGTGCCAGCAGCTTGGACAGGGCCACTGGAAACACCATATATTTT
CASSLDRATGNTIYF
>TRBD1|NA|TRBJ1-2|TRBV6-5
TGTGCCAGCAGTCAGGGGACAGTTATCTATGGCTACACCTTC
CASSQGTVIYGYTF
>NA|NA|TRBJ2-7|TRBV7-2
TGTGCCAGCAGCTTCCCCGGGACTCGCAAGGGCGAGCAGTACTTC
CASSFPGTRKGEQYF
>NA|few|TRBJ1-3|TRBV7-9
TGTGCCAGCAGCTTAATCCCAGCCGGCGGGGGAAACACCATATATTTT
CASSLIPAGGGNTIYF
>TRBD1|NA|TRBJ2-7|TRBV2
TGTGCCAGCACAGGACAGGGGGCTTTATACGAGCAGTACTTC
CASTGQGALYEQYF
>NA|NA|TRBJ2-3|TRBV3-1/TRBV3-2
TGTGCCAGCAGCCAATCGTGGAGGCCTAGCACAGATACGCAGTATTTT
CASSQSWRPSTDTQYF
>TRBD2|NA|TRBJ2-5|TRBV10-2
TGCGCCAGCAGTGAAACCGGGACTAGCGGGAGTCAGACCCAGTACTTC
CASSETGTSGSQTQYF
>TRBD2|few|TRBJ2-7|TRBV7-2
TGTGCCAGGCCGCGGACTAGCGGGAGGGAGCAGTACTTC
CARPRTSGREQYF
>NA|NA|TRBJ2-7|TRBV3-1/TRBV3-2
TGTGCCAGCAGCCAAGATTATCCTACCCGGAGGTGGGGTGAGCAGTACTTC
CASSQDYPTRRWGEQYF
>NA|once|TRBJ1-5|TRBV7-2
TGTGCCAGCAGCTTAGCGGTGAGCCTACGGGATCAGCCCCAGCATTTT
CASSLAVSLRDQPQHF
>NA|NA|TRBJ1-6|TRBV10-1
TGCGCCAGCAGCCCCGGGAATTCACCCCTCCACTTT
CASSPGNSPLHF
>NA|NA|TRBJ1-6|TRBV11-2
TGTGCCAGCAGCTTAGCCTCAGGGGTTTCCCTCCACTTT
CASSLASGVSLHF
>NA|NA|TRBJ2-1|TRBV20-1
TGCAGTGCTAGTCTTCGCGCCTTTCACAATGAGCAGTTCTTC
CSASLRAFHNEQFF
>TRBD2|NA|TRBJ2-5|TRBV5-6
TGTGCCAGCAGCCCGAGAGCGGGAGAAGAGACCCAGTACTTC
CASSPRAGEETQYF
>NA|NA|TRBJ1-2|TRBV12-3/TRBV12-4
TGTGCCAGCAGTCGGGCGGGGGGCTACACCTTC
CASSRAGGYTF
>TRBD2|NA|TRBJ2-1|TRBV2
TGTGCCAGCAACGGGGGGGCCTCAATGAAGCAGTTCTTC
CASNGGASMKQFF
>NA|NA|TRBJ2-1|TRBV7-2
TGTGCCAGCAGCTTAAACTCGCTGAGGTCCTACAATGAGCAGTTCTTC
CASSLNSLRSYNEQFF
>TRBD2|NA|TRBJ2-1|TRBV4-2
TGTGCCAGCAGCCAGGCAATAGCGGGAGGGCCGAATGAGCAGTTCTTC
CASSQAIAGGPNEQFF
>TRBD1|NA|TRBJ1-2|TRBV28
TGTGCCAGCAGTACTGCCGGGACAGGGAACTATGGCTACACCTTC
CASSTAGTGNYGYTF
>TRBD1|NA|TRBJ1-1|TRBV27
TGTGCCAGCAGCCGGACAGGGGTTACTGAAGCTTTCTTT
CASSRTGVTEAFF
>NA|NA|TRBJ1-4|TRBV19
TGTGCCAGTAAAGGGGGAAATGAAAAACTGTTTTTT
CASKGGNEKLFF
>NA|NA|TRBJ2-5|TRBV6-2/TRBV6-3
TGTGCCAGCAGTTACCTGGTCGGGGAACAAGAGACCCAGTACTTC
CASSYLVGEQETQYF
>NA|few|TRBJ2-2|TRBV5-6
TGTGCCAGCAGCTTCGGGGGTTCGGCCGGGGAGCTGTTTTTT
CASSFGGSAGELFF
>TRBD2|once|TRBJ2-3|TRBV7-9
TGTGCCAGCACCGAGACTAGCGCTAGCACAGATACGCAGTATTTT
CASTETSASTDTQYF
>TRBD1|few|TRBJ1-2|TRBV24-1
TGTGCCACCAGTGATACTGGACAGGGGGCTTGGAATGGCTACACCTTC
CATSDTGQGAWNGYTF
>NA|NA|TRBJ2-7|TRBV7-9
TGTGCCAGCAGCTTTTCCGCGGGACCCTACGAGCAGTACTTC
CASSFSAGPYEQYF
>NA|NA|TRBJ1-6|TRBV4-1
TGCGCCAGCAGCCAAGATGGACCCCCGGAGGTTTATTCACCCCTCCACTTT
CASSQDGPPEVYSPLHF
>TRBD1|once|TRBJ2-5|TRBV6-5
TGTGCCAGCAGTTACCCGGGACAGCAAGAGACCCAGTACTTC
CASSYPGQQETQYF
>NA|NA|TRBJ1-1|TRBV5-1
TGCGCCAGCACCTGGGGGGGTACCGCTGAAGCTTTCTTT
CASTWGGTAEAFF
>NA|NA|TRBJ1-2|TRBV9
TGTGCCAGCAGCGTAGAGGTTACCGGGGTTGGGCACTATGGCTACACCTTC
CASSVEVTGVGHYGYTF
>NA|NA|TRBJ1-4|TRBV30
TGTGCCTGTACTAACCTGAAACGGGAGGAAAAACTGTTTTTT
CACTNLKREEKLFF
>TRBD1|NA|TRBJ1-1|TRBV19
TGTGCCAGTAGTGCGACAGGGGCCGGGACTGAAGCTTTCTTT
CASSATGAGTEAFF
>TRBD2|NA|TRBJ2-5|TRBV7-8
TGTGCCAGCAGCTTAGAGCGGGAGTTCATAGAGACCCAGTACTTC
CASSLEREFIETQYF
>NA|NA|TRBJ2-6|TRBV5-4
TGTGCCAGCAGCCACATATTGCTTACAGGGTCTGGGGCCAACGTCCTGACTTTC
CASSHILLTGSGANVLTF
>TRBD1|NA|TRBJ1-1|TRBV7-2
TGTGCCAGCAGCTGGGGACAGGGGATCGGGGGAACTGAAGCTTTCTTT
CASSWGQGIGGTEAFF
>NA|NA|TRBJ2-6|TRBV28
TGTGCCAGCACCTTGTTTGGGGCCAACGTCCTGACTTTC
CASTLFGANVLTF
>TRBD1|NA|TRBJ1-2|TRBV11-2
TGTGCCAGCAGCTTAGTAGGACAGGGGGCGATTGGCTACACCTTC
CASSLVGQGAIGYTF
>NA|once|TRBJ2-1|TRBV20-1
TGCAGTGCTAGAGCGGACAATGAGCAGTTCTTC
CSARADNEQFF
>TRBD2|once|TRBJ2-3|TRBV19
TGTGCCAGTAGGACTAGCGGGAGGGCGACGCAGTATTTT
CASRTSGRATQYF